This record looks at one T cell receptor (beta chain) sequence and its context. What it binds is unknown. Naive CD8 isolation took CD45RO-negative cells positively selected for CCR7 and excluded terminally differentiated effector memory CD45RA+ cells. There are 14 residues in the CDR3. Trimming took 3 bases from V and 4 from J; bases not matched to a gene: 3. Germline values: CDR1 WSHSY, CDR2 SAAADI. The run depth of the assay was deep. Produced via immunoSEQ multiplex PCR; TCRdb's table is partial and in-frame only. The data contain some 2.1 million clones, just under 95% of them seen just once; the ten biggest clones take up under 2%. The entry originates in a study of shared clonotypes between healthy human individuals. Whole-study results and caveats: Estimated clonotype richness was generally higher in naive than memory subsets.

Sequencing input: naive CD8+ T cells from PBMCs. This sequence was found in a man aged 18 to 35 in good health. Some clones in this sample may be carry-over from other donors' samples. V is TRBV10-2 and J is TRBJ2-3; 8 bases line up with TRBD1. This chain's CDR3 is CASSEWTGSDTQYF. For the CDR3, the DNA is TGCGCCAGCAGTGAATGGACAGGGTCAGATACGCAGTATTTT.